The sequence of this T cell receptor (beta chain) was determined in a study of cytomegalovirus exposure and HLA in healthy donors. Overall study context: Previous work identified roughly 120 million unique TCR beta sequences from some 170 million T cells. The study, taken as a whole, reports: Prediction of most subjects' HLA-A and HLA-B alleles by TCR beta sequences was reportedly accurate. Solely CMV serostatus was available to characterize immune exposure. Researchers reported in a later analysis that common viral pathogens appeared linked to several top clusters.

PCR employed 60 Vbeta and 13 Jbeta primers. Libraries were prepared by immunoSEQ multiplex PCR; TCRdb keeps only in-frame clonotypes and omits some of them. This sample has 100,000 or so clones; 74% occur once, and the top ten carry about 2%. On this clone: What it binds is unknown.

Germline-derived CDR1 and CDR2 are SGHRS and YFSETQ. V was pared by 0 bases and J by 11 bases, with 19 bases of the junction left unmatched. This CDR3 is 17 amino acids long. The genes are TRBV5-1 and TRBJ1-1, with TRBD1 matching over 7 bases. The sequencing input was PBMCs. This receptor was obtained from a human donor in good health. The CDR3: CASSLAPLDRAGRGAFF. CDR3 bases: TGCGCCAGCAGCTTGGCCCCGCTCGACAGGGCCGGACGGGGGGCTTTCTTT. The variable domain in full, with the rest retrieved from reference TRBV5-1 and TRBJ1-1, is KAGVTQTPRYLIKTRGQQVTLSCSPISGHRSVSWYQQTPGQGLQFLFEYFSETQRNKGNFPGRFSGRQFSNSRSEMNVSTLELGDSALYLCASSLAPLDRAGRGAFFGQGTRLTVV.